This is a list of T cell receptor beta chains from one sample in a study of lymphopenia after photon versus proton radiotherapy. The table came from immunoSEQ multiplex PCR; TCRdb's copy has only in-frame clones and leaves some out. The repertoire includes around 29,000 clones, around nine tenths of them detected once, and around 50% sits in the top ten. The material sequenced was peripheral blood, taken from a patient treated with proton-based radiotherapy. These receptors came from a woman between 55 and 75 years old with cholangiocarcinoma. Some clones in this sample may be carry-over from other donors' samples. Both conserved end residues are part of each CDR3. Each record gives: CDR3 protein, CDR3 DNA, J gene, V gene, D gene, clone size. D genes are given only for firm matches. The listing skips clone size in some rows; elsewhere it reads once, few, many or a size class.

cdr3_aa: CASSPDPGQGGNEQFF
cdr3_nt: TGCGCCAGCAGCCCGGATCCGGGACAGGGCGGCAATGAGCAGTTCTTC
j_call: TRBJ2-1
v_call: TRBV5-1
d_call: TRBD1
clone_size: .

cdr3_aa: CAIKRDFNTEAFF
cdr3_nt: TGTGCCATCAAAAGGGACTTCAACACTGAAGCTTTCTTT
j_call: TRBJ1-1
v_call: TRBV10-3
d_call: .
clone_size: .

cdr3_aa: CASSLSWGGYTF
cdr3_nt: TGTGCCAGCAGTTTATCCTGGGGTGGCTACACCTTC
j_call: TRBJ1-2
v_call: TRBV27
d_call: .
clone_size: few

cdr3_aa: CASSLGFDNEQFF
cdr3_nt: TGCGCCAGCAGCCTAGGGTTCGACAATGAGCAGTTCTTC
j_call: TRBJ2-1
v_call: TRBV5-1
d_call: .
clone_size: once

cdr3_aa: CASSPIDRGLESNQPQHF
cdr3_nt: TGTGCCAGCTCACCCATCGACAGGGGGCTTGAAAGCAATCAGCCCCAGCATTTT
j_call: TRBJ1-5
v_call: TRBV18
d_call: TRBD1
clone_size: .

cdr3_aa: CASRRAGGQYF
cdr3_nt: TGTGCCTCCCGCAGGGCCGGCGGGCAGTATTTT
j_call: TRBJ2-3
v_call: TRBV2
d_call: .
clone_size: .

cdr3_aa: CASSQRRETQYF
cdr3_nt: TGCGCCAGCAGTCAACGGCGGGAGACCCAGTACTTC
j_call: TRBJ2-5
v_call: TRBV10-2
d_call: .
clone_size: .

cdr3_aa: CATDSLGANQPQHF
cdr3_nt: TGTGCTACCGATAGCCTTGGGGCGAATCAGCCCCAGCATTTT
j_call: TRBJ1-5
v_call: TRBV15
d_call: .
clone_size: .

cdr3_aa: CASSPGWAGTSGRADIQYF
cdr3_nt: TGTGCCAGCAGCCCAGGGTGGGCCGGGACTAGCGGGAGGGCCGACATTCAGTACTTC
j_call: TRBJ2-4
v_call: TRBV7-2
d_call: TRBD2
clone_size: .

cdr3_aa: CASSLEGAQPQHF
cdr3_nt: TGTGCCAGCAGCTTAGAAGGGGCTCAGCCCCAGCATTTT
j_call: TRBJ1-5
v_call: TRBV7-2
d_call: .
clone_size: .

cdr3_aa: CASSLEAGRGQPQHF
cdr3_nt: TGCGCCAGCAGCTTGGAGGCGGGGCGGGGGCAGCCCCAGCATTTT
j_call: TRBJ1-5
v_call: TRBV5-1
d_call: .
clone_size: .

cdr3_aa: CASSPTGSTDTQYF
cdr3_nt: TGTGCCAGCAGCCCCACAGGGAGCACAGATACGCAGTATTTT
j_call: TRBJ2-3
v_call: TRBV5-4
d_call: .
clone_size: .

cdr3_aa: CASSDQPNEQFF
cdr3_nt: TGCGCCAGCAGTGACCAGCCTAATGAGCAGTTCTTC
j_call: TRBJ2-1
v_call: TRBV10-1
d_call: .
clone_size: .

cdr3_aa: CASSPPGAGANVLTF
cdr3_nt: TGTGCCAGCTCACCACCCGGGGCTGGGGCCAACGTCCTGACTTTC
j_call: TRBJ2-6
v_call: TRBV18
d_call: .
clone_size: .

cdr3_aa: CASSQGPKKETQYF
cdr3_nt: TGCGCCAGCAGCCAAGGACCTAAAAAAGAGACCCAGTACTTC
j_call: TRBJ2-5
v_call: TRBV4-1
d_call: .
clone_size: .

cdr3_aa: CASFEPGQGPYNEQFF
cdr3_nt: TGCGCCAGCTTCGAACCGGGACAGGGGCCCTACAATGAGCAGTTCTTC
j_call: TRBJ2-1
v_call: TRBV5-1
d_call: TRBD1
clone_size: .

cdr3_aa: CASSPSSDEQFF
cdr3_nt: TGTGCCAGCTCACCCTCTAGTGATGAGCAGTTCTTC
j_call: TRBJ2-1
v_call: TRBV18
d_call: .
clone_size: once

cdr3_aa: CASSLGVRSFENTEAFF
cdr3_nt: TGTGCCAGCAGCTTAGGGGTCAGGTCGTTTGAGAACACTGAAGCTTTCTTT
j_call: TRBJ1-1
v_call: TRBV13
d_call: .
clone_size: few

cdr3_aa: CASSVDPYPSEKKLFF
cdr3_nt: TGTGCCAGCAGCGTCGATCCCTACCCATCCGAAAAAAAACTGTTTTTT
j_call: TRBJ1-4
v_call: TRBV9
d_call: .
clone_size: .

cdr3_aa: CASSDDRTGNTEAFF
cdr3_nt: TGTGCCAGCAGCGACGACCGGACTGGGAACACTGAAGCTTTCTTT
j_call: TRBJ1-1
v_call: TRBV2
d_call: .
clone_size: .

cdr3_aa: CASSLSGQPKDTQYF
cdr3_nt: TGTGCCAGCAGCCTCTCGGGACAGCCGAAGGATACGCAGTATTTT
j_call: TRBJ2-3
v_call: TRBV16
d_call: TRBD1
clone_size: once

cdr3_aa: CASSLTVGGLVTDTQYF
cdr3_nt: TGTGCCAGTAGCCTAACCGTGGGGGGGCTAGTCACAGATACGCAGTATTTT
j_call: TRBJ2-3
v_call: TRBV19
d_call: .
clone_size: .